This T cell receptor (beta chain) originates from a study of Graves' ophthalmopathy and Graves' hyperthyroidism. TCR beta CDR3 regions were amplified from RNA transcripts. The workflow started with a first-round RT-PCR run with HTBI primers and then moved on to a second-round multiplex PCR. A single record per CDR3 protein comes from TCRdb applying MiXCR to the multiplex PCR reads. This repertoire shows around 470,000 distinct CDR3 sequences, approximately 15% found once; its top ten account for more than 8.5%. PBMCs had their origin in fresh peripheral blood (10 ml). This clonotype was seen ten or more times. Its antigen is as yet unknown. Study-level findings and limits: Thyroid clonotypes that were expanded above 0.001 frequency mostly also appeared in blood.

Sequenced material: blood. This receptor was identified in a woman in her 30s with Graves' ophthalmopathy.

The CDR3, as DNA: TGTGCCAGCAGTCGAACAGGGGCCGTGATCACTGAAGCTTTCTTT. It is translated as CASSRTGAVITEAFF. The V gene is TRBV6-1, the J gene TRBJ1-1; 7 nucleotides agree with TRBD1. The V gene's germline CDR1 is MNHNS and CDR2 SASEGT. Trimming removed 5 bases from V and 4 bases from J; junction bases left unmatched: 10. This CDR3 spans 15 amino acids.